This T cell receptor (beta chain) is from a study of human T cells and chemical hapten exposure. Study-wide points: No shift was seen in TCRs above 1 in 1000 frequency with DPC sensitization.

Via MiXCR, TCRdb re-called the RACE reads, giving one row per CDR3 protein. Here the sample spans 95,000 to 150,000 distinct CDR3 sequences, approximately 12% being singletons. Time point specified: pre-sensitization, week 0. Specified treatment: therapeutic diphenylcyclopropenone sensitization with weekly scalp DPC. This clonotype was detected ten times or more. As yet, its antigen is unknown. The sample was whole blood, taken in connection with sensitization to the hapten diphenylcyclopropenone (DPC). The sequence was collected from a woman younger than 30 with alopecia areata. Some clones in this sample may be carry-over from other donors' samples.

The CDR3 is CASSQARGERNTQYF. The DNA for the CDR3 is TGTGCCAGCAGCCAAGCGAGGGGAGAACGGAATACGCAGTATTTT. J is TRBJ2-3 and V is TRBV3-1; D may correspond to TRBD1 or TRBD2 (5 bases each). CDR1 is LGHDT and CDR2 is YNNKEL in the germline V gene (reference sequence). CDR3 length equals 15 residues. The V end lost 1 base, the J end lost 7 bases, and 15 bases lay between the germline ends.